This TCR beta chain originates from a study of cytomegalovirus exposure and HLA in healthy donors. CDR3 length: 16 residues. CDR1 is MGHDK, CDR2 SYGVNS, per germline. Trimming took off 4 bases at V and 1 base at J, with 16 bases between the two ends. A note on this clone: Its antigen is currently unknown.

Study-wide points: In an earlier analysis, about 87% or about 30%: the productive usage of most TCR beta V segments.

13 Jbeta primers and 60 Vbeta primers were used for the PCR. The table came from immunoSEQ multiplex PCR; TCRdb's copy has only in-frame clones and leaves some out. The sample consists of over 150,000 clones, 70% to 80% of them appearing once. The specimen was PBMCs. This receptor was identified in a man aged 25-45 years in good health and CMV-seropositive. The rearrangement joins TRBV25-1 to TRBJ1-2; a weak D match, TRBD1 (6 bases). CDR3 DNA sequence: TGTGCCAGCAGTGGACCTCGGGACACGGTTAACTATGGCTACACCTTC. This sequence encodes CASSGPRDTVNYGYTF.